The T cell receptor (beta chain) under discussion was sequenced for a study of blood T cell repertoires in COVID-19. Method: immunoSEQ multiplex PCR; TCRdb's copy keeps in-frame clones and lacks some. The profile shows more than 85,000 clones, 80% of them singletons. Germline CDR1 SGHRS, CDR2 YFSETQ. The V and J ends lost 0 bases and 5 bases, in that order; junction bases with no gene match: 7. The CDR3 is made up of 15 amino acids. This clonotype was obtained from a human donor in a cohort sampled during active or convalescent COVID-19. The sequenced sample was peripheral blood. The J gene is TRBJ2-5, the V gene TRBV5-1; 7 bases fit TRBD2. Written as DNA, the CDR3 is TGCGCCAGCAGCTTGGAGGGGCGGGGAGGGGAGACCCAGTACTTC. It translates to CASSLEGRGGETQYF.